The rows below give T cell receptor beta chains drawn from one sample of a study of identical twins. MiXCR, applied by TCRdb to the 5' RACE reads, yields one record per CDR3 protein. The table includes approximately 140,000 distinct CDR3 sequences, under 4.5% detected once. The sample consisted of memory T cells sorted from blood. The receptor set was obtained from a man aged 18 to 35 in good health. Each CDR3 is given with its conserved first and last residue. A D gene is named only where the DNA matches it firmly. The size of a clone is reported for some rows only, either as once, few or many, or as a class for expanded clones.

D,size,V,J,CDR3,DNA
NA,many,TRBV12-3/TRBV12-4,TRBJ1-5,CASSFGERPEMAQHF,TGTGCCAGCAGTTTTGGGGAGAGGCCCGAAATGGCCCAGCATTTT
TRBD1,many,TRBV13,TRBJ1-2,CASSPSGQWVYGYTF,TGTGCCAGCAGCCCCTCGGGACAGTGGGTCTATGGCTACACCTTC
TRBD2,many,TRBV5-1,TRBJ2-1,CASSLRGTSNEQFF,TGCGCCAGCAGCCTACGAGGGACTAGCAATGAGCAGTTCTTC
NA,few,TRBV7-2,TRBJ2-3,CASSPGGGFTDTQYF,TGTGCCAGCAGCCCTGGCGGAGGGTTCACAGATACGCAGTATTTT
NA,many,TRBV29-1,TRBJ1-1,CRVQPGENTEAFF,TGCAGGGTCCAGCCCGGTGAAAACACTGAAGCTTTCTTT
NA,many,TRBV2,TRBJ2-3,CASSYDRIKYF,TGTGCCAGCAGTTACGACAGGATTAAGTATTTT
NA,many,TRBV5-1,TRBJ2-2,CASSLEVAANTGELFF,TGCGCCAGCAGCTTGGAGGTAGCGGCGAACACCGGGGAGCTGTTTTTT
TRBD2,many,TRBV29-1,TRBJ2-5,CSVSHLVETSRTQYF,TGCAGCGTGTCCCACTTGGTTGAGACTAGCAGGACCCAGTACTTC
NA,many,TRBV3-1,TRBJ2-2,CASSPFSGELFF,TGTGCCAGCAGCCCATTTTCCGGGGAGCTGTTTTTT
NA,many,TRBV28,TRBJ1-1,CASTPQGLNTEAFF,TGTGCCAGCACTCCTCAGGGGCTGAACACTGAAGCTTTCTTT
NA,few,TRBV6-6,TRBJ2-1,CASSPPESEQFF,TGTGCCAGCAGCCCCCCCGAAAGTGAGCAGTTCTTC
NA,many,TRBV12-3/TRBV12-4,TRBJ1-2,CASSLEGEGYTF,TGTGCCAGCAGTTTAGAGGGGGAGGGCTACACCTTC
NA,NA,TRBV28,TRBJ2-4,CASSFGGAKNIQYF,TGTGCCAGCAGTTTCGGTGGAGCCAAAAACATTCAGTACTTC
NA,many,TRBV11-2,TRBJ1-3,CASSLGSSGNTIYF,TGTGCCAGCAGCTTAGGAAGCTCTGGAAACACCATATATTTT
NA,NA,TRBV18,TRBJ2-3,CASLFESRSTDTQYF,TGTGCCAGCTTATTTGAGAGCAGGAGCACAGATACGCAGTATTTT
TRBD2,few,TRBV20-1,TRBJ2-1,CSAEITGLGNNEQFF,TGCAGTGCGGAGATTACGGGACTAGGAAACAATGAGCAGTTCTTC
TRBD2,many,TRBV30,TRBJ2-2,CAWRISGFANTGELFF,TGTGCCTGGAGGATTAGCGGGTTCGCGAACACCGGGGAGCTGTTTTTT
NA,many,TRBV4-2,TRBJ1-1,CASSQERGLGAFF,TGTGCCAGCAGCCAAGAAAGGGGTCTAGGGGCTTTCTTT
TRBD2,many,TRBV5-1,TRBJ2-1,CASSLQLAEHNEQFF,TGCGCCAGCAGCTTGCAACTAGCGGAACACAATGAGCAGTTCTTC
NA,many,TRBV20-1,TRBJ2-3,CSARVTSHSTDTQYF,TGCAGTGCTAGAGTCACCTCTCATAGCACAGATACGCAGTATTTT
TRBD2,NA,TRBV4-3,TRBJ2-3,CASSQELAADTQYF,TGCGCCAGCAGCCAAGAACTAGCGGCGGATACGCAGTATTTT
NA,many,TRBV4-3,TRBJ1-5,CASSQDLRTDYSNQPQHF,TGCGCCAGCAGCCAAGATCTCCGGACTGACTATAGCAATCAGCCCCAGCATTTT
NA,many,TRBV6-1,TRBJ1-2,CALLWPENYGYTF,TGTGCCCTTCTTTGGCCGGAAAACTATGGCTACACCTTC
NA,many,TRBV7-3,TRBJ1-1,CASSRDGGYTEAFF,TGTGCCAGCAGCCGAGACGGGGGGTACACTGAAGCTTTCTTT
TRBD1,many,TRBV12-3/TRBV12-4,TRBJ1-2,CATGQGGFGYTF,TGTGCCACCGGACAGGGGGGTTTTGGCTACACCTTC
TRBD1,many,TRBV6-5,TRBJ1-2,CASSYRLTGGAGGYTF,TGTGCCAGCAGTTACCGATTGACAGGGGGCGCCGGTGGCTACACCTTC
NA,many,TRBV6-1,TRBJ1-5,CASSEAGHTVQPQHF,TGTGCCAGCAGTGAAGCAGGGCACACCGTCCAGCCCCAGCATTTT
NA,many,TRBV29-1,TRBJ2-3,CSVPGGPDTQYF,TGCAGCGTTCCCGGGGGGCCAGATACGCAGTATTTT
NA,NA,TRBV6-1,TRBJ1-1,CASRPPRGGNTEAFF,TGTGCCAGCAGACCGCCCAGGGGAGGGAACACTGAAGCTTTCTTT
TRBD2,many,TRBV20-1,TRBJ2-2,CSVRALAEPNTGELFF,TGCAGTGTCAGGGCGCTAGCGGAGCCGAACACCGGGGAGCTGTTTTTT
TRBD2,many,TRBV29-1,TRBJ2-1,CSVESGTSGYNEQFF,TGCAGCGTTGAATCCGGGACTAGCGGGTACAATGAGCAGTTCTTC
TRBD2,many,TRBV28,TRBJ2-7,CASSLVGLAGSYEQYF,TGTGCCAGCAGTTTAGTCGGTCTAGCGGGTTCCTACGAGCAGTACTTC
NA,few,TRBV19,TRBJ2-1,CASSTSKYDSTEQFF,TGTGCCAGTAGTACCTCAAAATATGACAGTACCGAGCAGTTCTTC
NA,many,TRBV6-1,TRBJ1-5,CASSEGTRGADQPQHF,TGTGCCAGCAGTGAGGGAACGCGGGGGGCAGATCAGCCCCAGCATTTT
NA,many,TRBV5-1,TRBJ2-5,CASSSQQGYTGETQYF,TGCGCCAGCAGCTCACAACAGGGTTATACAGGAGAGACCCAGTACTTC
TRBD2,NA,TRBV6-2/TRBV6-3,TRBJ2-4,CASTGSPGRSGPMGGDIQYF,TGTGCCAGCACAGGATCACCGGGGCGTTCAGGGCCTATGGGAGGGGACATTCAGTACTTC
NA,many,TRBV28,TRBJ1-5,CASLSLGVGLSNQPQHF,TGTGCCAGCTTATCCCTCGGGGTCGGGCTTAGCAATCAGCCCCAGCATTTT
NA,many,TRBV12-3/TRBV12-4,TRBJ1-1,CASSLEGTRTTEAFF,TGTGCCAGCAGTTTAGAGGGGACCCGCACGACTGAAGCTTTCTTT
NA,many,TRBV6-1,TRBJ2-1,CASSPSAVEQFF,TGTGCCAGCAGCCCCTCCGCGGTTGAGCAGTTCTTC
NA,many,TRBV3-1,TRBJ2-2,CASSQANSAVGELFF,TGTGCCAGCAGCCAAGCGAACTCAGCGGTCGGGGAGCTGTTTTTT
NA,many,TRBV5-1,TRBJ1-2,CASSRTGSTPNYGYTF,TGCGCCAGCAGCCGAACAGGCTCAACTCCGAACTATGGCTACACCTTC
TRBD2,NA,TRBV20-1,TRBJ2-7,CSARDRGSGVYEQYF,TGCAGTGCTAGAGATAGGGGCAGCGGGGTCTACGAGCAGTACTTC
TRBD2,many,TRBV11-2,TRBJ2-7,CASSFSGSPYEQYF,TGTGCCAGCAGCTTTAGCGGGAGCCCCTACGAGCAGTACTTC
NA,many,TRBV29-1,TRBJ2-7,CSAAGTHYEQYF,TGCAGCGCTGCCGGGACACACTACGAGCAGTACTTC
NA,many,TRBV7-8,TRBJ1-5,CASSPLQGDPDQPQHF,TGTGCCAGCAGCCCACTTCAGGGTGACCCCGATCAGCCCCAGCATTTT
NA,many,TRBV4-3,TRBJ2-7,CASSQGDAKTYEQYF,TGCGCCAGCAGCCAAGGGGACGCCAAAACTTACGAGCAGTACTTC
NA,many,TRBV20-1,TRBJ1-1,CSARRTEGGTEAFF,TGCAGTGCGCGCCGGACGGAGGGTGGCACTGAAGCTTTCTTT
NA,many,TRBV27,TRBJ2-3,CASSPTRGGGSTDTQYF,TGTGCCAGCAGTCCTACGAGGGGTGGCGGAAGCACAGATACGCAGTATTTT
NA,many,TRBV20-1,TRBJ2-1,CSARDGQLRDNEQFF,TGCAGTGCTAGAGACGGTCAACTCAGAGATAATGAGCAGTTCTTC
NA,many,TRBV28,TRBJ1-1,CASSPPPRADTEAFF,TGTGCCAGCAGTCCCCCTCCGCGGGCGGACACTGAAGCTTTCTTT
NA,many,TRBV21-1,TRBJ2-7,CASSSPGTETYEQYF,TGTGCCAGCAGCTCTCCCGGGACCGAGACCTACGAGCAGTACTTC
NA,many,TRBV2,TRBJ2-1,CASSDLNNEQFF,TGTGCCAGCAGTGACTTAAACAATGAGCAGTTCTTC
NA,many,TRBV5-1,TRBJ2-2,CASSLGPGELFF,TGCGCCAGCAGCTTGGGTCCAGGGGAGCTGTTTTTT
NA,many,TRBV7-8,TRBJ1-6,CASSVGRGDSPLHF,TGTGCCAGCAGCGTCGGACGAGGGGATTCACCCCTCCACTTT
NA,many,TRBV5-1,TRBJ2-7,CASSSGGRDGSYEQYF,TGCGCCAGCAGCTCGGGGGGCCGGGACGGATCCTACGAGCAGTACTTC